This TCR beta chain was sequenced for a study of OX40 agonist ivuxolimab in advanced cancers. Assay used: immunoSEQ multiplex PCR; TCRdb lists only in-frame clones, some missing. This sample carries about 58,000 clones, approximately 88% of them seen once, and the ten largest clones take over 3%. Germline V gene sequence: CDR1 KGHSH, CDR2 LQKENI. This CDR3 spans 17 amino acids. V lost 2 bases and J 6 bases, leaving 20 bases between the germline ends. Findings and limits, study-wide: More expanded clones were found, on average, in CD8+ than in CD4+ T cells. Low normalized clonal expansion also occurred in some nonresponding patients.

In the case of this clone: Its antigen is currently unknown.

The starting material was CD4+ or CD8+ T cells sorted from blood, obtained in a trial of the OX40 agonist ivuxolimab. The J gene is TRBJ2-1, the V gene TRBV18; the D gene is possibly TRBD2 (6 bases). The receptor was derived from an adult with an advanced solid tumor such as melanoma, head and neck, liver or kidney cancer. The CDR3 nucleotides are TGTGCCAGCTCACCATCGCAGTCTTCGGGAGTAATCAATGAGCAGTTCTTC. This translates into CASSPSQSSGVINEQFF.